The clone carrying this TCR beta chain was counted a few times. As yet, its antigen is unknown. The data were taken from a study of blood T cells in healthy people across ages. Whole-study results and caveats: Naive CD4+ cell counts and diversity both ran higher in long-lived than in aged donors.

Alongside a J-beta primer mix, a sample-barcoded 5' primer served in a second PCR lasting about 6 to 11 cycles. Through a template-switch adaptor with 12 random nucleotides, each cDNA molecule received a tag. TCRdb used MiXCR to reprocess the 5' RACE reads, holding one entry per CDR3 protein. The sample lists about 1.4 million distinct CDR3 sequences, roughly 60% occurring once. Germline CDR1 is MNHNS and CDR2 is SASEGT. There are 14 residues in the CDR3. V was cut by 7 bases and J by 3 bases, with 16 bases left in between. Healthy Caucasian individuals from Russia aged about 6 to 95 were enrolled as donors.

This chain connects TRBV6-1 to TRBJ2-7; possible D gene TRBD2, 6 bases. The sequence was collected from a man aged 18 to 30 in good health. Sequenced material: blood. DNA of the CDR3: TGTGCCAGCATCCAGGGACTGGGGATCTACGAGCAGTACTTC. Its translation: CASIQGLGIYEQYF.